The entry that follows covers one T cell receptor (beta chain) sequence. Its antigen is unknown. Exclusion of patients followed from uncontrolled infection, other autoimmune disease, pregnancy or lactation. Diagnoses used clinical symptoms, serum thyroxine and TRAb, thyroid ultrasound and orbital computed tomography. The data are from a study of T cells in Graves' hyperthyroidism and ophthalmopathy. V was clipped by 5 bases and J by 8 bases, with 18 bases between them. This CDR3 has 14 residues. General observations from the study: Among thyroid clonotypes expanded above 0.001, most also appeared in blood.

The source material, RNA transcripts, was used to amplify TCR beta CDR3 regions. Researchers ran a first-round RT-PCR on the TCR CDR3 using the HTBI primer set. TCRdb itself ran the multiplex PCR reads through MiXCR, one entry per CDR3 protein. The table includes roughly 98,000 distinct CDR3 sequences, roughly 37% detected once. This clonotype was sampled from a woman aged 30 to 39 with Graves' hyperthyroidism. The specimen was peripheral blood or thyroid tissue (not recorded which). The chain has TRBV12-3 or TRBV12-4 and TRBJ1-2; tentatively, D is TRBD1 (6 bases). Here the CDR3 DNA reads TGTGCCAGCAGTCCAAGCGGTGGGCAGGGGGGCTACACCTTC. It specifies CASSPSGGQGGYTF.